The next 21 T cell receptor beta chains were all read from a single sample in a study of blood T cells in healthy people across ages. A sample-barcoded 5' primer and a J-beta primer mix were used in a second PCR of about 7 to 12 cycles. TCRdb re-called the 5' RACE reads through MiXCR, storing one row per CDR3 protein. The sample carries 1.5 million to 2 million distinct CDR3 sequences, 25% to 30% recorded once. Sequences were obtained from blood. The origin of the receptors is a woman in her 30s in good health.

V is TRBV19 and J is TRBJ2-3; 8 bases map to TRBD2. CDR1 is LNHDA, CDR2 SQIVND, per germline (reference sequence). The length of the CDR3 is 13 residues. CDR3 amino acids: CASQRESPDTQYF. DNA of the CDR3: TGTGCTTCGCAGCGGGAGTCCCCAGATACGCAGTATTTT.

With respect to this clonotype: Since a much larger clone is just one base distant, this may be a read error. The conserved closing phenylalanine or tryptophan is absent in this CDR3, likely reflecting a read error. V gene TRBV12-3 or TRBV12-4 combines with J gene TRBJ1-2, with D tentatively TRBD1 (5 bases). V lost 1 base and J lost 1, with 10 bases in between. This CDR3 has 15 amino acids. The CDR3 sequence: CASSLVGTFNYGYTC. The CDR3 DNA reads as TGTGCCAGCAGTTTAGTTGGGACTTTTAACTATGGCTACACCTGC.

Here the CDR3 reads CASSLRSLDQPQHF. The CDR3 nucleotides are TGTGCCAGCAGCTTGCGAAGCTTGGATCAGCCCCAGCATTTT. The chain combines TRBV7-2 with TRBJ1-5; D gene uncertain. The V gene's germline CDR1 is SGHTA and CDR2 FQGNSA. Trimming shortened V by 3 bases and J by 5 bases, and 11 bases separated the two germline ends. The CDR3 has 14 residues.

This clonotype was counted only a few times. The V gene is TRBV20-1, the J gene TRBJ1-6; D possibly corresponds to TRBD1 (5 bases). The V end was cut by 0 bases, the J end by 8 bases, with 11 bases between. This CDR3 spans 14 amino acids. Looked up from germline, CDR1 is DFQATT and CDR2 is SNEGSKA (reference sequence). The CDR3 spells CSAREDSLYSPLHF. CDR3 sequence (DNA): TGCAGTGCTAGAGAAGACAGCCTATATTCACCCCTCCACTTT.

This clonotype was seen only a few times. The chain has TRBV15 and TRBJ1-5; 9 bases line up with TRBD1. CDR1 LNHNV and CDR2 YYDKDF come from the germline V gene (reference sequence). The CDR3 runs 16 residues. V lost 2 bases to trimming and J lost 6 bases; unmatched junction nucleotides: 8. The CDR3 region is CATSRIRGQGIQPQHF. Written as DNA, the CDR3 is TGTGCCACCAGCAGAATCCGGGGACAGGGAATTCAGCCCCAGCATTTT.

The table lists this clonotype with many counts. V and J are TRBV7-6 and TRBJ2-7; 8 bases match TRBD2. Germline V gene data show CDR1 as SGHVS and CDR2 as FNYEAQ. The V segment lost 5 bases and the J segment 6 bases; nucleotides outside the gene matches: 12. This CDR3 is 15 amino acids long. The CDR3 here is CASSPLTGGQGEQYF. CDR3 coding DNA: TGTGCCAGCAGCCCCTTGACGGGAGGGCAGGGCGAGCAGTACTTC.

This chain joins TRBV7-9 and TRBJ2-5, with TRBD2 as a possible D gene (6 bases). The DNA end is more similar to TRBJ2-7, so the J call may be wrong. The CDR3 has 13 amino acids. CDR1 is SEHNR, CDR2 FQNEAQ, per germline (reference sequence). The DNA for the CDR3 is TGTGCCAGCTCAGTACTAGCACACTACGAGCAGTACTTC. Encoded protein: CASSVLAHYEQYF.

This chain connects TRBV30 to TRBJ1-4; D is possibly TRBD1 (5 bases). CDR1 is GTSNPN, CDR2 SVGIG, per germline (reference sequence). Trimming cost V 4 bases and J 11 bases, with 20 bases left between them. The CDR3 is 14 residues long. The CDR3 DNA reads TGTGCCTGGAATTCGCCTGGAGGGACGCGGAAACTGTTTTTT. This encodes CAWNSPGGTRKLFF.

The chain employs TRBV29-1 and TRBJ2-7; D might be TRBD1 (5 bases). The V gene lost 4 bases and the J gene lost 0 bases, with 10 bases spanning the gap. Germline values: CDR1 SQVTM, CDR2 ANQGSEA. This CDR3 is 13 amino acids long. This CDR3 reads CSVVGQDSYEQYF. The CDR3 DNA follows: TGCAGCGTTGTGGGGCAGGACTCCTACGAGCAGTACTTC.

This clonotype was counted once. It is likely a read error, because the conserved phenylalanine at the end of the CDR3 is missing. This chain connects TRBV3-1 to TRBJ2-1; 9 bases align to TRBD2. Germline-derived CDR1 and CDR2 are LGHDT and YNNKEL (reference sequence). Trimming removed 0 bases from V and 2 bases from J; junction bases left unmatched: 11. The CDR3 has 19 residues. The chain's CDR3 is CASSQERLAELLTYNEQFL. The CDR3 DNA is TGTGCCAGCAGCCAAGAAAGACTAGCGGAACTTCTGACCTACAATGAGCAGTTCTTA.

This clonotype was counted only a few times. The genes are TRBV20-1 and TRBJ2-5; no firm D call. V was pared by 2 bases and J by 10 bases, with 17 bases between. Germline values: CDR1 DFQATT, CDR2 SNEGSKA (reference sequence). CDR3 length: 13 residues. The CDR3 nucleotides are TGCAGTGCTAGACCCAGCTCGATGTGGGTCCAGTACTTC. Its translation: CSARPSSMWVQYF.

This clonotype was counted many times. The genes are TRBV12-3 or TRBV12-4 and TRBJ2-1; D tentatively fits TRBD1 or TRBD2 (6 bases each). Trimming removed 6 bases from V and 6 bases from J, with 21 bases in between. CDR3 length equals 16 residues. The CDR3 DNA sequence: TGTGCCAGCAGCCAAGAGGAGGGGGAGCCGCTCAATGAGCAGTTCTTC. Translated: CASSQEEGEPLNEQFF.

This clonotype was seen a handful of times. The junction does not match germline at one end; this may be a read error. The chain links TRBV7-9 to TRBJ2-5; D uncertain. Germline assignment: CDR1 SEHNR and CDR2 FQNEAQ (reference sequence). The CDR3 runs 14 residues. The CDR3 spells CASSLSASQGTQYF. The CDR3 bases are TGTGCCAGCAGCCTATCGGCGTCTCAAGGGACCCAGTACTTC.

The table lists this clonotype with a few counts. This rearrangement joins TRBV28 to TRBJ2-1; 8 positions agree with TRBD1. The CDR3 runs 15 residues. The germline V gene has CDR1 MDHEN and CDR2 SYDVKM. V trimming: 6 bases; J trimming: 3 bases; junction bases outside the gene matches: 7. The CDR3 reads CASRTGTGYYNEQFF. CDR3 DNA: TGTGCCAGCAGAACCGGGACAGGTTACTACAATGAGCAGTTCTTC.

V and J are TRBV7-6 and TRBJ2-5; TRBD2 matches at 12 bases. CDR1 SGHVS and CDR2 FNYEAQ come from the germline V gene. The CDR3 sequence is 17 residues long. Trimming at V came to 2 bases and at J to 5 bases, leaving 9 bases not matched to a gene. Here the CDR3 reads CASSLNLAGGSWETQYF. The CDR3 DNA is TGTGCCAGCAGCTTAAACCTAGCGGGGGGGTCATGGGAGACCCAGTACTTC.

The V call is TRBV12-3 or TRBV12-4, the J call TRBJ1-2; D is undetermined. This CDR3 contains 13 residues. Trimming stripped 5 bases from V and 2 bases from J, with 9 bases between. The CDR3 DNA reads as TGTGCCAGCAGTGCACAGCAAAACTATGGCTACACCTTC. It specifies CASSAQQNYGYTF.

The J gene is TRBJ1-1, the V gene TRBV29-1; no clear D. In germline, CDR1 is SQVTM, CDR2 ANQGSEA. V gave up 4 bases and J gave up 6 bases, with 9 bases separating them. The CDR3 consists of 11 residues. The CDR3 protein is CSVVTISEAFF. CDR3 bases: TGCAGCGTTGTCACAATCTCTGAAGCTTTCTTT.

With respect to this clonotype: This could be a read error, since a much larger clone is one nucleotide away. The rearrangement uses TRBV20-1 and TRBJ2-7; 11 bases are a match to TRBD2. The germline V gene has CDR1 DFQATT and CDR2 SNEGSKA (reference sequence). The CDR3 runs 16 residues. CDR3 loop: CSVRVSGRAEPYEQYF. For the CDR3, the DNA is TGCAGTGTTAGAGTTAGCGGGAGGGCCGAGCCCTACGAGCAGTACTTC.

The sample holds many counts of this clonotype. The chain employs TRBV7-2 and TRBJ2-3, with 14 bases identical to TRBD2. The germline V gene encodes CDR1 SGHTA and CDR2 FQGNSA. The CDR3 contains 19 residues. Trimming removed 4 bases from V and 1 base from J; junction bases left unmatched: 10. In DNA form, the CDR3 reads TGTGCCAGCAGCTGGGGCTTGACTAGCGGGAGGGGACGCACAGATACGCAGTATTTT. Protein product: CASSWGLTSGRGRTDTQYF. Supplemented by reference TRBV7-2 and TRBJ2-3, the full variable domain reads GAGVSQSPSNKVTEKGKDVELRCDPISGHTALYWYRQSLGQGLEFLIYFQGNSAPDKSGLPSDRFSAERTGGSVSTLTIQRTQQEDSAVYLCASSWGLTSGRGRTDTQYFGPGTRLTVL.

V gene TRBV12-3 or TRBV12-4 combines with J gene TRBJ2-3; 13 bases align to TRBD2. This CDR3 is built from 16 residues. The junction had 4 bases not matched to a gene; V was cut back by 3 bases and J by 4 bases. For the CDR3, the DNA is TGTGCCAGCAGTTTCACTAGCGGGAGGGGCGCAGATACGCAGTATTTT. Its protein is CASSFTSGRGADTQYF.

This sequence joins TRBV29-1 and TRBJ2-7; D is unclear. The CDR3 loop spans 12 amino acids. Germline V gives CDR1 SQVTM, CDR2 ANQGSEA. Between the trimmed V and J ends, which lost 1 base and 1 base, there was a span of 5 bases. CDR3 residues: CSVEAESYEQYF. The CDR3 DNA reads as TGCAGCGTTGAAGCAGAATCCTACGAGCAGTACTTC.